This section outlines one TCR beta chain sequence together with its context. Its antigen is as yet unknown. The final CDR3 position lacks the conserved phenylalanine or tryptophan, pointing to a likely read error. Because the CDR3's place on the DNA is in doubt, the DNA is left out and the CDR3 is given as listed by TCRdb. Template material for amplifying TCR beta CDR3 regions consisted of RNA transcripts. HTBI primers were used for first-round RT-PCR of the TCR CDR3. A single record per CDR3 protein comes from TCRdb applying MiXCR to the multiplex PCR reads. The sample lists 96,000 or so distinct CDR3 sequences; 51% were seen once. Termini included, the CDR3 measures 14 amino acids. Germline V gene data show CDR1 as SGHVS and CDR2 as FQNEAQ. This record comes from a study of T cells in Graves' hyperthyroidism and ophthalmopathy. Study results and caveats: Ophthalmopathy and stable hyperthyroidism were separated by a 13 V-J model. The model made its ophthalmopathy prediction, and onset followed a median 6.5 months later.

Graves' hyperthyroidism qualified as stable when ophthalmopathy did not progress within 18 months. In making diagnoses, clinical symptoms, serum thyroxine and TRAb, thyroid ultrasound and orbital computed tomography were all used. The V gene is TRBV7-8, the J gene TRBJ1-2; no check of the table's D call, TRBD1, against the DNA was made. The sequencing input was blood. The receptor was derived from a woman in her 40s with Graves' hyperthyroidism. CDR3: CASSSDRASDDLDV.